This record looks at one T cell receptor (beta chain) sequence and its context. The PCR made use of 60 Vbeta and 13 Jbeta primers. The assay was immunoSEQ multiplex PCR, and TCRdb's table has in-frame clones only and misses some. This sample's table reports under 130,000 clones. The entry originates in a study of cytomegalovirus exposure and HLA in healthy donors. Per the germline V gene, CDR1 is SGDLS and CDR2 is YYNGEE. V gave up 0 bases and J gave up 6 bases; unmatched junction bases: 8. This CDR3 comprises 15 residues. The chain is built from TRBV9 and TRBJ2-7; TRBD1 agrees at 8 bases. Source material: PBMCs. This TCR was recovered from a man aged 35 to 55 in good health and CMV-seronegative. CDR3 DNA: TGTGCCAGCAGCGTAGTGGGGACAGGCATTTCCGAGCAGTACTTC. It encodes CASSVVGTGISEQYF.